The next 18 T cell receptor beta chains were all read from a single sample in a study of early T cells in non-severe SARS-CoV-2 infection. Each CDR3 protein gets one entry after TCRdb re-called the 5' RACE reads with MiXCR. The sample has 52,000 or so distinct CDR3 sequences; approximately 6.3% are singletons. Sequences were derived from whole blood, sampled at baseline. The receptors were sampled from an adult who was a healthcare worker with PCR-confirmed SARS-CoV-2 infection or an uninfected control (not recorded which).

The rearrangement uses TRBV9 and TRBJ1-1; D gene ambiguous. Germline V lookup: CDR1 SGDLS, CDR2 YYNGEE. This CDR3 has 14 residues. Trimming stripped 5 bases from V and 1 base from J, with 12 bases between. The DNA of the CDR3 is TGTGCCAGCAGTCCTCAGATAGAGAACACTGAAGCTTTCTTT. This gives the protein CASSPQIENTEAFF.

The sample holds many counts of this clonotype. V and J are TRBV3-1 and TRBJ2-1; D is unclear. The CDR3 has 14 residues. Per the germline V gene, CDR1 is LGHDT and CDR2 is YNNKEL (reference sequence). Trimming left V 1 base short and J 7 bases short, with 11 bases between. The CDR3 loop is CASSQAGDLNEQFF. The CDR3 DNA reads as TGTGCCAGCAGCCAAGCTGGGGATCTGAATGAGCAGTTCTTC.

J is TRBJ1-2 and V is TRBV20-1; D is possibly TRBD1 (5 bases). CDR1 and CDR2 (germline): DFQATT, SNEGSKA (reference sequence). Deletions cut 4 bases from V and 3 bases from J, with 12 bases between. The CDR3 is 13 residues long. The CDR3 loop is CSATGFADYGYTF. In DNA form, the CDR3 reads TGCAGTGCTACAGGGTTCGCGGACTATGGCTACACCTTC.

This clonotype was observed a handful of times. The chain links TRBV20-1 to TRBJ2-5; TRBD1 matches at 7 bases. Germline CDR1 and CDR2: DFQATT and SNEGSKA (reference sequence). This CDR3 is 13 amino acids long. V was pared by 0 bases and J by 5 bases, with 3 bases of the junction left unmatched. Written as DNA, the CDR3 is TGCAGTGCTAGAGATGACAGGGAGGAGACCCAGTACTTC. Translation gives CSARDDREETQYF.

This clonotype was picked up many times. The V gene is TRBV12-3 or TRBV12-4, the J gene TRBJ2-3; 8 positions match TRBD1. The CDR3 is 14 residues long. Trimming at V came to 6 bases and at J to 6 bases, leaving 8 bases not matched to a gene. The CDR3 nucleotides read TGTGCCAGCAGCCCTTACAGGGACAGGGATACGCAGTATTTT. It is translated as CASSPYRDRDTQYF.

There are many counts of this clonotype. The chain employs TRBV7-6 and TRBJ2-7, with TRBD2 identical over 10 bases. This CDR3 contains 15 residues. The V and J ends lost 5 bases and 4 bases, in that order; junction bases with no gene match: 8. Germline V gene lookup returns CDR1 SGHVS and CDR2 FNYEAQ. CDR3 nucleotide sequence: TGTGCCAGCAGCGACCTGACTAGCGGGTATTACGAGCAGTACTTC. Translated, it gives CASSDLTSGYYEQYF.

The sample holds many counts of this clonotype. The rearrangement joins TRBV5-4 to TRBJ2-3; no firm D call. The CDR3 consists of 13 residues. V was pared by 1 base and J by 1 base, with 4 bases between. CDR1 SGHNT and CDR2 YYREEE come from the germline V gene (reference sequence). CDR3 residues: CASSLLGTDTQYF. The CDR3 coding sequence is TGTGCCAGCAGCTTGTTAGGCACAGATACGCAGTATTTT. Combining the CDR3 with reference TRBV5-4 and TRBJ2-3 gives the whole variable domain ETGVTQSPTHLIKTRGQQVTLRCSSQSGHNTVSWYQQALGQGPQFIFQYYREEENGRGNFPPRFSGLQFPNYSSELNVNALELDDSALYLCASSLLGTDTQYFGPGTRLTVL.

This clonotype appeared a few times. V and J are TRBV11-1 and TRBJ2-1; TRBD1 is a possible D gene (6 bases). Looked up from germline, CDR1 is SGHAT and CDR2 is FQDESV (reference sequence). With 6 bases removed from V and 8 bases from J, the gap between germline ends came to 23 bases. The CDR3 is 16 amino acids. The CDR3 loop is CASSKYATGLFDEQFF. The CDR3 DNA is TGTGCCAGCAGTAAATACGCCACAGGGTTGTTCGATGAGCAGTTCTTC.

This clonotype was counted ten times or more. This chain joins TRBV6-6 and TRBJ1-5, with TRBD1 matching over 7 bases. Germline assignment: CDR1 MNHNY and CDR2 SVGAGI (reference sequence). Trimming cost V 0 bases and J 2 bases; bases outside gene matches: 4. This CDR3 region has 16 residues. CDR3 sequence (DNA): TGTGCCAGCAGTTACTCGACAGGGTTTGGCAATCAGCCCCAGCATTTT. The encoded protein is CASSYSTGFGNQPQHF.

The rearrangement uses TRBV4-2 and TRBJ2-5; D remains ambiguous. The V gene lost 0 bases and the J gene lost 5 bases, with 16 bases spanning the gap. The CDR3 runs to 16 residues. Looked up from germline, CDR1 is LGHNA and CDR2 is YNFKEQ. This chain's CDR3 is CASSQDHNPLSETQYF. CDR3 nucleotides: TGTGCCAGCAGCCAAGATCACAACCCTCTGTCCGAGACCCAGTACTTC.

This clonotype was detected a few times. This chain connects TRBV25-1 to TRBJ2-7; possibly TRBD2 for D (6 bases). V was trimmed by 8 bases and J by 3 bases, leaving 11 bases between them. CDR1 MGHDK and CDR2 SYGVNS come from the germline V gene. The CDR3 runs 12 residues. CDR3 nucleotides: TGTGCCAGCTGTTCCGGGAGCTACGAGCAGTACTTC. It encodes CASCSGSYEQYF.

Concerning this clonotype: A much larger clone sits a single nucleotide away, making a read error possible. The conserved final phenylalanine or tryptophan is absent from the CDR3, which likely points to a read error. The chain joins TRBV4-3 to TRBJ1-4, with D unresolved. This CDR3 region has 14 residues. Germline V gene data show CDR1 as LGHNA and CDR2 as YSLEER. This chain's CDR3 is CASSPVSTNEKLFS. The CDR3 DNA sequence: TGCGCCAGCAGCCCCGTCTCAACGAATGAAAAACTGTTTTCT.

This sequence joins TRBV5-1 and TRBJ1-1; no definite D call. Germline V gene sequence: CDR1 SGHRS, CDR2 YFSETQ. V lost 0 bases to trimming and J lost 5 bases, with 11 bases between them. The CDR3 extends over 14 amino acids. CDR3 region: CASSLGPMSTEAFF. The CDR3 nucleotides read TGCGCCAGCAGCTTGGGCCCGATGAGTACTGAAGCTTTCTTT.

This clonotype was seen more than once but under ten times. The V gene is TRBV27, the J gene TRBJ1-6, with 10 bases identical to TRBD1. The CDR3 contains 16 residues. Trimming cost V 3 bases and J 9 bases; bases outside gene matches: 8. From germline, CDR1 is MNHEY and CDR2 SMNVEV (reference sequence). Here the CDR3 reads CASSLGSGTGASPLHF. CDR3 in DNA: TGTGCCAGCAGTTTGGGTTCCGGGACAGGGGCTTCACCCCTCCACTTT.

This clonotype was observed many times. The chain couples TRBV27 to TRBJ1-2; possibly TRBD1 for D (5 bases). Per germline, CDR1 MNHEY and CDR2 SMNVEV (reference sequence). CDR3 length: 16 residues. V was trimmed by 4 bases and J by 3 bases, leaving 18 bases between them. For the CDR3, the DNA is TGTGCCAGCAGTTCCATGGGGGACCCGCGCTACTATGGCTACACCTTC. Amino acid sequence: CASSSMGDPRYYGYTF.

This clonotype was detected many times. J is TRBJ1-1 and V is TRBV7-2; D is undetermined. Germline values: CDR1 SGHTA, CDR2 FQGNSA. The V end was cut by 1 base, the J end by 5 bases, with 14 bases between. CDR3 length: 15 residues. The CDR3 DNA reads as TGTGCCAGCAGCTTAGTGGGCGAAAGGCGGACTGAAGCTTTCTTT. It translates to CASSLVGERRTEAFF.

This clonotype has just a few counts. The V call is TRBV29-1, the J call TRBJ2-6, with 9 nucleotides matching TRBD1. With V trimmed by 6 bases and J by 1 base, 10 bases remained unmatched. The germline CDR1 and CDR2 sequences are SQVTM and ANQGSEA. The CDR3 contains 17 residues. The CDR3 here is CSVHNRDRVSGANVLTF. The CDR3 DNA follows: TGCAGCGTACACAACCGGGACAGGGTATCTGGGGCCAACGTCCTGACTTTC.

About this clonotype itself: A much larger clone lies a single base off, so this may be a read error. The chain recombines TRBV29-1 with TRBJ2-5; 7 bases align to TRBD1. Looked up from germline, CDR1 is SQVTM and CDR2 is ANQGSEA. CDR3 length: 13 amino acids. The CDR3, as DNA: TGCAGCGTTGGAGGGACAGAGGGGGAGATCCAGTACTTC. Translated, it gives CSVGGTEGEIQYF.